Below are 22 T cell receptor beta chains sequenced from a single sample in a study of blood T cell repertoires in COVID-19. Some clones are missing from TCRdb's copy, which holds only in-frame ones; the method was immunoSEQ multiplex PCR. The sample yields fewer than 700,000 clones, 85% to 90% seen once. Sequenced: peripheral blood. These receptors were obtained from a woman aged 45-59 years with COVID-19, enrolled during active disease.

CDR3 sequence (DNA): TGTGCCACCTGGACAGGGGGGGAGAACACTGAAGCTTTCTTT. This codes for CATWTGGENTEAFF. This chain connects TRBV10-3 to TRBJ1-1, with 10 nucleotides matching TRBD1. Looked up from germline, CDR1 is ENHRY and CDR2 is SYGVKD. V trimming: 10 bases; J trimming: 1 base; junction bases outside the gene matches: 6. This CDR3 is built from 14 residues.

A single count supports this clone. The chain carries TRBV11-1 and TRBJ1-3; D not resolved. The CDR3 sequence is 16 residues long. V shed 1 base and J shed 0 bases, with 10 bases lying between them. Per germline, CDR1 SGHAT and CDR2 FQDESV (reference sequence). CDR3 protein: CASSLVGGYSGNTIYF. The CDR3 DNA sequence: TGTGCCAGCAGCTTAGTAGGCGGCTACTCTGGAAACACCATATATTTT. Combining the CDR3 with reference TRBV11-1 and TRBJ1-3 gives the whole variable domain EAEVAQSPRYKITEKSQAVAFWCDPISGHATLYWYRQILGQGPELLVQFQDESVVDDSQLPKDRFSAERLKGVDSTLKIQPAELGDSAMYLCASSLVGGYSGNTIYFGEGSWLTVV.

The V and J genes are TRBV19 and TRBJ2-3, with 8 bases identical to TRBD1. The CDR3 sequence is 13 residues long. The junction had 4 bases not matched to a gene; V was cut back by 8 bases and J by 3 bases. Germline V CDR1 and CDR2: LNHDA, SQIVND (reference sequence). In DNA, the CDR3 is TGTGCCAGTGGGACAGGTGGAACAGATACGCAGTATTTT. Amino acids: CASGTGGTDTQYF.

V gene TRBV5-1 combines with J gene TRBJ2-7, with D possibly being TRBD2 (6 bases). V lost 0 bases and J 5 bases, leaving 21 bases between the germline ends. The CDR3 totals 17 residues. Germline lookup yields CDR1 SGHRS and CDR2 YFSETQ. CDR3 residues: CASSLVAGTRAEDEQYF. CDR3 nucleotides: TGCGCCAGCAGCTTGGTGGCGGGAACCCGGGCAGAGGACGAGCAGTACTTC.

V is TRBV3-1 (or the pseudogene TRBV3-2) and J is TRBJ1-1, with 7 positions matching TRBD1. J gave up 1 base and V 9 bases, and 8 bases lay outside the gene matches. This CDR3 is built from 14 residues. The germline V gene encodes CDR1 LGHDT and CDR2 YNNKEL (reference sequence). Written as DNA, the CDR3 is TGTGCCAGTGGGCAGGGGGTCGCGAACACTGAAGCTTTCTTT. As protein: CASGQGVANTEAFF.

The chain has TRBV24-1 and TRBJ2-3, with 10 bases that match TRBD2. Germline-derived CDR1 and CDR2 are KGHDR and SFDVKD. The trim removed 1 base at V and 1 base at J, leaving 4 bases unmatched. This CDR3 is built from 17 residues. This CDR3 is CATSDLGLAEGTDTQYF. The CDR3, as DNA: TGTGCCACCAGTGATTTAGGACTAGCGGAGGGCACAGATACGCAGTATTTT.

The chain links TRBV29-1 to TRBJ1-2, with a possible D match to TRBD1 (6 bases). Per germline, CDR1 SQVTM and CDR2 ANQGSEA. V lost 0 bases and J 8 bases, leaving 19 bases between the germline ends. CDR3 length: 15 residues. The CDR3 DNA sequence: TGCAGCGTTGAAGACTGGACAGAGGTAGTGGGCGGCTACACCTTC. Protein: CSVEDWTEVVGGYTF.

This chain uses TRBV9 with TRBJ2-3, with TRBD2 matching 7 bases. V trimming: 0 bases; J trimming: 2 bases; junction bases outside the gene matches: 6. Germline CDR1 is SGDLS and CDR2 is YYNGEE. This CDR3 is 16 amino acids long. The CDR3 DNA reads as TGTGCCAGCAGCGTAGCGGCGGGGGTTCCCACAGATACGCAGTATTTT. Translated: CASSVAAGVPTDTQYF.

This sequence joins TRBV27 and TRBJ1-1; 8 bases align to TRBD1. Germline loops: CDR1 MNHEY, CDR2 SMNVEV (reference sequence). V gave up 7 bases and J gave up 2 bases; unmatched junction bases: 12. CDR3 length: 16 amino acids. CDR3: CASTEKPRGRNTEAFF. The CDR3 nucleotides read TGTGCCAGCACAGAAAAACCCAGGGGGCGCAACACTGAAGCTTTCTTT.

V gene TRBV24-1 combines with J gene TRBJ2-7; 7 bases agree with TRBD1. The junction had 6 bases not matched to a gene; V was cut back by 6 bases and J by 5 bases. Germline V gene lookup returns CDR1 KGHDR and CDR2 SFDVKD. The length of the CDR3 is 13 residues. CDR3 sequence (DNA): TGTGCCACCAGTCGGGACAGTGTCAACGAGCAGTACTTC. This gives the protein CATSRDSVNEQYF.

This clone appeared once. The CDR3 here is CASSKGARGNTGELFF. CDR3 coding DNA: TGTGCCAGTAGTAAGGGGGCGAGAGGTAACACCGGGGAGCTGTTTTTT. The chain couples TRBV19 to TRBJ2-2; 7 bases match TRBD1. The CDR3 extends over 16 amino acids. Per the germline V gene, CDR1 is LNHDA and CDR2 is SQIVND (reference sequence). Trimming took 4 bases from V and 2 from J; bases not matched to a gene: 7. Drawing the rest from reference TRBV19 and TRBJ2-2, the complete variable domain is DGGITQSPKYLFRKEGQNVTLSCEQNLNHDAMYWYRQDPGQGLRLIYYSQIVNDFQKGDIAEGYSVSREKKESFPLTVTSAQKNPTAFYLCASSKGARGNTGELFFGEGSRLTVL.

This chain links TRBV19 with TRBJ1-2; 8 positions agree with TRBD1. CDR3 size: 16 residues. Germline-derived CDR1 and CDR2 are LNHDA and SQIVND (reference sequence). Trimming removed 4 bases from V and 0 bases from J; junction bases left unmatched: 7. In DNA, the CDR3 is TGTGCCAGTAGTACCCCTCGACAGGGGTCTAACTATGGCTACACCTTC. It codes for CASSTPRQGSNYGYTF. Looking up the rest from reference TRBV19 and TRBJ1-2 gives the full variable domain: DGGITQSPKYLFRKEGQNVTLSCEQNLNHDAMYWYRQDPGQGLRLIYYSQIVNDFQKGDIAEGYSVSREKKESFPLTVTSAQKNPTAFYLCASSTPRQGSNYGYTFGSGTRLTVV.

V is TRBV5-5 and J is TRBJ1-1; D may be TRBD1 (5 bases). The length of the CDR3 is 12 residues. The V gene lost 1 base and the J gene lost 6 bases, with 7 bases spanning the gap. Germline V gene lookup returns CDR1 SGHKS and CDR2 YYEKEE (reference sequence). This CDR3 reads CASSLTGAEAFF. For the CDR3, the DNA is TGTGCCAGCAGCTTGACGGGGGCTGAAGCTTTCTTT.

This chain links TRBV3-1 (or the pseudogene TRBV3-2) with TRBJ1-1, with a tentative D call TRBD1 (6 bases). This CDR3 is 11 amino acids long. V lost 0 bases and J 10 bases, leaving 6 bases between the germline ends. Germline-derived CDR1 and CDR2 are LGHDT and YNNKEL (reference sequence). CDR3 loop: CASSQDRGAFF. The DNA for the CDR3 is TGTGCCAGCAGCCAAGACAGGGGAGCTTTCTTT.

V gene TRBV2 combines with J gene TRBJ2-7; TRBD2 agrees at 13 bases. V gave up 6 bases and J gave up 3 bases; unmatched junction bases: 8. CDR3 length equals 16 residues. Germline V CDR1 and CDR2: SNHLY, FYNNEI. The CDR3 reads CASRELLAGGFYEQYF. The CDR3 region has the DNA TGTGCCAGCAGGGAATTACTAGCGGGGGGGTTCTACGAGCAGTACTTC.

The chain joins TRBV2 to TRBJ1-2, with D possibly TRBD1 on 5 matching bases. The germline gives CDR1 SNHLY, CDR2 FYNNEI. Trimming took 7 bases from V and 0 from J, leaving 12 bases between them. The CDR3 is 14 residues long. The CDR3 DNA sequence: TGTGCCAGCAAAAAGACAGCCGCTAACTATGGCTACACCTTC. Amino acid sequence: CASKKTAANYGYTF. Drawing the rest from reference TRBV2 and TRBJ1-2, the complete variable domain is EPEVTQTPSHQVTQMGQEVILRCVPISNHLYFYWYRQILGQKVEFLVSFYNNEISEKSEIFDDQFSVERPDGSNFTLKIRSTKLEDSAMYFCASKKTAANYGYTFGSGTRLTVV.

The chain combines TRBV7-9 with TRBJ2-1; the match to TRBD2 covers 9 bases. The V gene end was trimmed by 0 bases and the J gene end by 5 bases; junction bases not matched to a gene: 2. CDR3 length: 15 residues. Germline V gene data show CDR1 as SEHNR and CDR2 as FQNEAQ (reference sequence). The DNA of the CDR3 is TGTGCCAGCAGCTTAGCGATAGCGGGGGACAATGAGCAGTTCTTC. Translating gives CASSLAIAGDNEQFF.

CDR3 DNA: TGTGCCAGCAGCCCCCCCCATTACAATGAGCAGTTCTTC. It yields the protein CASSPPHYNEQFF. The chain has TRBV28 and TRBJ2-1, with D unresolved. The CDR3 runs 13 residues. Trimming removed 6 bases from V and 4 bases from J, with 10 bases in between. Germline CDR1 MDHEN, CDR2 SYDVKM.

This CDR3 reads CASRASGGANTGELFF. CDR3 sequence (DNA): TGTGCCAGCAGAGCCAGCGGGGGGGCGAACACCGGGGAGCTGTTTTTT. This chain joins TRBV9 and TRBJ2-2, with 10 bases fitting TRBD2. The V gene end was trimmed by 5 bases and the J gene end by 0 bases; junction bases not matched to a gene: 4. The CDR3 totals 16 residues. Germline lookup yields CDR1 SGDLS and CDR2 YYNGEE. The whole variable domain, remainder taken from reference TRBV9 and TRBJ2-2, is DSGVTQTPKHLITATGQRVTLRCSPRSGDLSVYWYQQSLDQGLQFLIQYYNGEERAKGNILERFSAQQFPDLHSELNLSSLELGDSALYFCASRASGGANTGELFFGEGSRLTVL.

V and J are TRBV28 and TRBJ1-2; D not certain. The germline V and J ends were trimmed by 0 bases and 8 bases, with 10 bases remaining between them. In germline, CDR1 is MDHEN, CDR2 SYDVKM. The CDR3 covers 13 residues. The CDR3 loop is CASSLWSKPGYTF. For the CDR3, the DNA is TGTGCCAGCAGTTTATGGTCCAAGCCCGGCTACACCTTC.

V and J are TRBV5-1 and TRBJ1-6; no clear D gene. The CDR3 is 13 residues long. Trimming took off 0 bases at V and 13 bases at J, with 11 bases between the two ends. Germline V gene data show CDR1 as SGHRS and CDR2 as YFSETQ. CDR3 in DNA: TGCGCCAGCAGCTTGGACGTTACGGGGCCCCTCCACTTT. The encoded protein is CASSLDVTGPLHF. Full variable domain (outside the CDR3, taken from reference TRBV5-1 and TRBJ1-6): KAGVTQTPRYLIKTRGQQVTLSCSPISGHRSVSWYQQTPGQGLQFLFEYFSETQRNKGNFPGRFSGRQFSNSRSEMNVSTLELGDSALYLCASSLDVTGPLHFGNGTRLTVT.

The rearrangement links TRBV5-4 to TRBJ2-7; TRBD1 aligns across 7 bases. V lost 2 bases, J lost 2 bases, and 4 bases stayed unmatched. The CDR3 extends over 14 amino acids. Germline lookup yields CDR1 SGHNT and CDR2 YYREEE (reference sequence). CDR3 in amino acids: CASSFRGTPYEQYF. The CDR3 region has the DNA TGTGCCAGCAGCTTCAGGGGGACCCCCTACGAGCAGTACTTC.